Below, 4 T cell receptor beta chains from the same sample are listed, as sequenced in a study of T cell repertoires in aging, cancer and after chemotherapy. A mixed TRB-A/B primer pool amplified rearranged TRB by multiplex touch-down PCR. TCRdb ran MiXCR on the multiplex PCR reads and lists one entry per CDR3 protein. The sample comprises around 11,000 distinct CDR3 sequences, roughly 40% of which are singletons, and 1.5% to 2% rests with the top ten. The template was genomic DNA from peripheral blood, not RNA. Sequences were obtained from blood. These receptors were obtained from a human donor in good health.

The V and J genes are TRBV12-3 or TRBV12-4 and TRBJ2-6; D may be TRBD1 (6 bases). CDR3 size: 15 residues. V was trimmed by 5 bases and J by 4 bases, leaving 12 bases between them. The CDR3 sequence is CASSHTGIGANVLTF. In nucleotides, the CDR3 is TGTGCCAGCAGTCATACAGGGATAGGGGCCAACGTCCTGACTTTC.

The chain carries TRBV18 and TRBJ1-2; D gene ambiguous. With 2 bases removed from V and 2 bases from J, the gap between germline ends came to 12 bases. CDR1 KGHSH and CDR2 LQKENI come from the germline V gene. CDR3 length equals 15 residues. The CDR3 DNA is TGTGCCAGCTCACCAGGGGAGCCCAGGAACTATGGCTACACCTTC. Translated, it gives CASSPGEPRNYGYTF.

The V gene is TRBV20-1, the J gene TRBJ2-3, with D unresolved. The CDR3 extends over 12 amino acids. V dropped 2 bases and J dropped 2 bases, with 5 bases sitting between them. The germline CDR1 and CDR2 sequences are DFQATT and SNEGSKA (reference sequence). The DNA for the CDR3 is TGCAGTGCTAGAACCCTCACAGATACGCAGTATTTT. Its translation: CSARTLTDTQYF.

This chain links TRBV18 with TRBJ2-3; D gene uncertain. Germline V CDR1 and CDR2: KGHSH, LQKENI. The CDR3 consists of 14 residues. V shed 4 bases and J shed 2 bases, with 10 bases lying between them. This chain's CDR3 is CASSLVGYTDTQYF. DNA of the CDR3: TGTGCCAGCTCACTCGTCGGGTACACAGATACGCAGTATTTT.